The source of this TCR beta chain is a study of vaccination effects on CD4 cells after COVID-19. Overall study: The median interval between the second dose and post-vaccine sampling was 72 days.

With approximately 9 days of culture completed, CD4+ T cells were isolated. From March to December 2020, the person had a SARS-CoV-2 infection that was confirmed by PCR. Participants completed two doses of the BNT162b2 or mRNA-1273 vaccine. Researchers swapped half the medium for IL-2 medium on both days 3 and 7. Germline assignment: CDR1 KGHSH and CDR2 LQKENI. There are 12 residues in the CDR3. Trimming pared 2 bases from V and 6 bases from J, leaving 4 bases between. Study findings and constraints: Clones induced by infection and by vaccine showed marked clonal contraction late after vaccination. Following vaccination, convalescents' spike-reactive clones were mostly new ones induced by the vaccine.

In regard to this clone: The antigen remains undetermined.

Clones were read by immunoSEQ multiplex PCR, and TCRdb kept only the in-frame ones, dropping some. In the table there are around 50,000 clones, around 80% of which are singletons. This TCR derives from a human donor who had a prior SARS-CoV-2 infection. This rearrangement joins TRBV18 to TRBJ2-2, with D unclear. Here the sequenced sample was CD4+ T cells from PBMCs cultured without peptide, taken after COVID-19 vaccination. The CDR3 DNA reads TGTGCCAGCTCACCATTCTCCGGGGAGCTGTTTTTT. Residues: CASSPFSGELFF.